This is a list of T cell receptor beta chains from one sample in a study of CD8+CD57+ T cells in acquired aplastic anemia. TCRdb processed the reads anew with MiXCR; each CDR3 protein has one entry. The repertoire consists of 200,000 or so distinct CDR3 sequences, with roughly 50% occurring once and the leading ten covering 20%. Sequencing input: sorted CD4+, CD8+, or CD8+CD57+ T cells (not recorded which) from PBMCs. Every receptor here comes from a human donor with aplastic anemia. Each CDR3 is given with its conserved first and last residue. D genes are given only for firm matches. Where a row states a size, it is once, few, many or the class of an expanded clone; other rows omit it.

CDR3 length: 17
J gene: TRBJ1-2
V gene: TRBV5-6
clone size: NA
D gene: TRBD1
CDR3 DNA: TGTGCCAGCAGCTTAGTGGACAGGGAGGTGGGAAGCTATGGCTACACCTTC
CDR3 protein: CASSLVDREVGSYGYTF

CDR3 length: 13
J gene: TRBJ2-3
V gene: TRBV18
clone size: few
D gene: NA
CDR3 DNA: TGTGCCAGCTCATCCGGAGGGCGGAATACGCAGTATTTT
CDR3 protein: CASSSGGRNTQYF

CDR3 length: 16
J gene: TRBJ2-7
V gene: TRBV15
clone size: few
D gene: TRBD2
CDR3 DNA: TGTGCCACCAGCCCCCGACTAGCGGGAGCCACCTACGAGCAGTACTTC
CDR3 protein: CATSPRLAGATYEQYF

CDR3 length: 16
J gene: TRBJ2-7
V gene: TRBV6-6
clone size: NA
D gene: TRBD1
CDR3 DNA: TGTGCCAGCAGTTACTCGAGGACAGGGGAGCCCTACGAGCAGTACTTC
CDR3 protein: CASSYSRTGEPYEQYF

CDR3 length: 11
J gene: TRBJ1-4
V gene: TRBV2
clone size: many
D gene: NA
CDR3 DNA: TGTGCCAGCAGTGAACGACAGGTATTGTTTTTT
CDR3 protein: CASSERQVLFF

CDR3 length: 13
J gene: TRBJ2-7
V gene: TRBV19
clone size: many
D gene: NA
CDR3 DNA: TGTGCCAGTAGTCCTACAGGGTATCACGAGCAGTACTTC
CDR3 protein: CASSPTGYHEQYF

CDR3 length: 14
J gene: TRBJ2-4
V gene: TRBV7-3
clone size: many
D gene: TRBD1
CDR3 DNA: TGTGCCAGCAGCTTTGGGGACAGGGATAACATTCAGTACTTC
CDR3 protein: CASSFGDRDNIQYF

CDR3 length: 14
J gene: TRBJ1-5
V gene: TRBV9
clone size: NA
D gene: NA
CDR3 DNA: TGTGCCAGCAGCGTAGACGGTTTAGATCAGCCCCAGCATTTT
CDR3 protein: CASSVDGLDQPQHF

CDR3 length: 13
J gene: TRBJ2-5
V gene: TRBV9
clone size: NA
D gene: NA
CDR3 DNA: TGTGCCAGCAGGGGGCATAACCAAGAGACCCAGTACTTC
CDR3 protein: CASRGHNQETQYF

CDR3 length: 16
J gene: TRBJ1-6
V gene: TRBV30
clone size: few
D gene: NA
CDR3 DNA: TGTGCCTGGAGTGTAGGCAGACAAACAAACGATTCACCCCTCCACTTT
CDR3 protein: CAWSVGRQTNDSPLHF

CDR3 length: 15
J gene: TRBJ2-7
V gene: TRBV7-9
clone size: few
D gene: TRBD1
CDR3 DNA: TGTGCCAGCAGCCCACCGGGACAGGGGGGCGTCGAGCAGTACTTC
CDR3 protein: CASSPPGQGGVEQYF

CDR3 length: 16
J gene: TRBJ2-5
V gene: TRBV24-1
clone size: many
D gene: TRBD2
CDR3 DNA: TGTGCCACCAGTGATTTGGCTAGCGGGGGGGCAGAGACCCAGTACTTC
CDR3 protein: CATSDLASGGAETQYF

CDR3 length: 12
J gene: TRBJ2-7
V gene: TRBV29-1
clone size: NA
D gene: NA
CDR3 DNA: TGCAGCGTTGGAGAGGTGGGTCACGAGCAGTACTTC
CDR3 protein: CSVGEVGHEQYF

CDR3 length: 15
J gene: TRBJ2-7
V gene: TRBV4-1
clone size: many
D gene: TRBD1
CDR3 DNA: TGCGCCAGCAGCCAGCCGGGACAGGGAACTTACGAGCAGTACTTC
CDR3 protein: CASSQPGQGTYEQYF

CDR3 length: 14
J gene: TRBJ1-1
V gene: TRBV20-1
clone size: NA
D gene: NA
CDR3 DNA: TGCAGTGCTAGTAGGGGGGGCCTGAACACTGAAGCTTTCTTT
CDR3 protein: CSASRGGLNTEAFF

CDR3 length: 16
J gene: TRBJ1-2
V gene: TRBV6-4
clone size: many
D gene: NA
CDR3 DNA: TGTGCCAGCAAAAAGGAAGGGTCCCTTGGGTTAGATGGCTACACCTTC
CDR3 protein: CASKKEGSLGLDGYTF

CDR3 length: 13
J gene: TRBJ1-2
V gene: TRBV7-8
clone size: NA
D gene: NA
CDR3 DNA: TGTGCCAGCAGCTTCCAGCAGTACTATGGCTACACCTTC
CDR3 protein: CASSFQQYYGYTF

CDR3 length: 12
J gene: TRBJ2-3
V gene: TRBV7-8
clone size: many
D gene: NA
CDR3 DNA: TGTGCCAGCACCCCGGGGGCAGATACGCAGTATTTT
CDR3 protein: CASTPGADTQYF

CDR3 length: 15
J gene: TRBJ1-5
V gene: TRBV28
clone size: NA
D gene: TRBD1
CDR3 DNA: TGTGCCAGCAGTTTTGCCGGGACAGGGAATCAGCCCCAGCATTTT
CDR3 protein: CASSFAGTGNQPQHF

CDR3 length: 14
J gene: TRBJ1-1
V gene: TRBV27
clone size: NA
D gene: TRBD1
CDR3 DNA: TGTGCCAGCGGGAGGGACAGGGGAGGCACTGAAGCTTTCTTT
CDR3 protein: CASGRDRGGTEAFF

CDR3 length: 16
J gene: TRBJ1-4
V gene: TRBV5-1
clone size: NA
D gene: NA
CDR3 DNA: TGCGCCAGCAGCTTGGACACTGAGGGGAAAGAGGAAAAACTGTTTTTT
CDR3 protein: CASSLDTEGKEEKLFF

CDR3 length: 15
J gene: TRBJ2-3
V gene: TRBV4-1
clone size: NA
D gene: NA
CDR3 DNA: TGCGCCAGCAGCCAAGATTGGAGGGGGTTCGATACGCAGTATTTT
CDR3 protein: CASSQDWRGFDTQYF

CDR3 length: 14
J gene: TRBJ2-1
V gene: TRBV5-1
clone size: many
D gene: TRBD2
CDR3 DNA: TGCGCCAGCAGCTTGGCTGGGACTAGCGGTGAGCAGTTCTTC
CDR3 protein: CASSLAGTSGEQFF

CDR3 length: 16
J gene: TRBJ1-3
V gene: TRBV7-9
clone size: many
D gene: NA
CDR3 DNA: TGTGCCAGCAGCTTAGCGGCAGGGGAAGTAGGAAACACCATATATTTT
CDR3 protein: CASSLAAGEVGNTIYF

CDR3 length: 14
J gene: TRBJ2-7
V gene: TRBV24-1
clone size: few
D gene: NA
CDR3 DNA: TGTGCCACCTTGAACTACCACCACTCCTACGAGCAGTACTTC
CDR3 protein: CATLNYHHSYEQYF

CDR3 length: 16
J gene: TRBJ2-7
V gene: TRBV7-8
clone size: NA
D gene: NA
CDR3 DNA: TGTGCCAGCAGCTTAGCGTTTTACAGGAACACCGGGGAGCTGTACTTC
CDR3 protein: CASSLAFYRNTGELYF

CDR3 length: 18
J gene: TRBJ1-4
V gene: TRBV7-9
clone size: once
D gene: NA
CDR3 DNA: TGTGCCGGCAGCCAAGATCCCCCCGACACCTCAACTAATGAAAAACTGTTTTTT
CDR3 protein: CAGSQDPPDTSTNEKLFF

CDR3 length: 14
J gene: TRBJ2-7
V gene: TRBV9
clone size: NA
D gene: TRBD2
CDR3 DNA: TGTGCCAGCAGCGTAACCGGACTAGCGGACGAGCAGTACTTC
CDR3 protein: CASSVTGLADEQYF